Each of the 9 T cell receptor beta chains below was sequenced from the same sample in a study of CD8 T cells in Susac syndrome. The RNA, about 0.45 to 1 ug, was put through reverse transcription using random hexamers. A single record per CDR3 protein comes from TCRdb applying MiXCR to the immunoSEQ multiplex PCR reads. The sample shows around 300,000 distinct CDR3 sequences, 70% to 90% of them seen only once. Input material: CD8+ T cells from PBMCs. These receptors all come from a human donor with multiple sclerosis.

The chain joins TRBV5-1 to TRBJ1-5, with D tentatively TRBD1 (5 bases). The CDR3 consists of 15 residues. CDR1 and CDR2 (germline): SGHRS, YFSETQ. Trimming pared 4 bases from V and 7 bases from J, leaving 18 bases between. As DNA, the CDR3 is TGCGCCAGCAGCATGGGCTCAGGGACGAGCCAGCCCCAGCATTTT. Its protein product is CASSMGSGTSQPQHF.

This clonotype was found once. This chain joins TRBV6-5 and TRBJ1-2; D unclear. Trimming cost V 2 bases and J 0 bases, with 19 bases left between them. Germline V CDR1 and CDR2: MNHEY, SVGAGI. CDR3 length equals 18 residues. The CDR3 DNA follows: TGTGCCAGCAGTTACGCGCCCCTTGTTAAGGCGGCTAACTATGGCTACACCTTC. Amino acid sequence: CASSYAPLVKAANYGYTF.

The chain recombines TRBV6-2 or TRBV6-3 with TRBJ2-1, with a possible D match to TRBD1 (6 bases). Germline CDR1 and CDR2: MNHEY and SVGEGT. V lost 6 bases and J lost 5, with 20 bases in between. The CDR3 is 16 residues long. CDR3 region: CASRNPLIQGNNEQFF. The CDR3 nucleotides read TGTGCCAGCAGAAACCCGTTAATACAGGGAAACAATGAGCAGTTCTTC.

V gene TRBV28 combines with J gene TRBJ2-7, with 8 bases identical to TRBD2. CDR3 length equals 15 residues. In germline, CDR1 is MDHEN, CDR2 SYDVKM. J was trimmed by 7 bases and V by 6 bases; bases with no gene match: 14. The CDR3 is CASRVGAGGPREQYF. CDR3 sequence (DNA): TGTGCCAGCAGAGTAGGGGCGGGAGGACCTCGGGAGCAGTACTTC.

The CDR3, as DNA: TGTGCCAGCTCACCGCGGCATCCCAGCACAGATACGCAGTATTTT. Its translation is CASSPRHPSTDTQYF. V usage is TRBV18 and J usage is TRBJ2-3; D is unclear. Germline CDR1 reads KGHSH; CDR2 reads LQKENI. Trimming took 3 bases from V and 0 from J, leaving 10 bases between them. The CDR3 covers 15 residues. Full variable domain (rest looked up from reference TRBV18 and TRBJ2-3): NAGVMQNPRHLVRRRGQEARLRCSPMKGHSHVYWYRQLPEEGLKFMVYLQKENIIDESGMPKERFSAEFPKEGPSILRIQQVVRGDSAAYFCASSPRHPSTDTQYFGPGTRLTVL.

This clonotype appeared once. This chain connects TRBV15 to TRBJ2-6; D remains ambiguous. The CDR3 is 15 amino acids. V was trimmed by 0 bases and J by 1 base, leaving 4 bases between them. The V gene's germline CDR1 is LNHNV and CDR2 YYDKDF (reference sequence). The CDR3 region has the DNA TGTGCCACCAGCAGAGACAGATCTGGGGCCAACGTCCTGACTTTC. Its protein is CATSRDRSGANVLTF.

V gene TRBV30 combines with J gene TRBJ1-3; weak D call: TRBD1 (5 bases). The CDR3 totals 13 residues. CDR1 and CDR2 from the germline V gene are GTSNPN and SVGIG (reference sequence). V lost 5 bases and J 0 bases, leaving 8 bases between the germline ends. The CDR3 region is CAWDRSSGNTIYF. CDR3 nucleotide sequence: TGTGCCTGGGACAGATCCTCTGGAAACACCATATATTTT. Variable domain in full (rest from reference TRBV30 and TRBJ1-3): SQTIHQWPATLVQPVGSPLSLECTVEGTSNPNLYWYRQAAGRGLQLLFYSVGIGQISSEVPQNLSASRPQDRQFILSSKKLLLSDSGFYLCAWDRSSGNTIYFGEGSWLTVV.

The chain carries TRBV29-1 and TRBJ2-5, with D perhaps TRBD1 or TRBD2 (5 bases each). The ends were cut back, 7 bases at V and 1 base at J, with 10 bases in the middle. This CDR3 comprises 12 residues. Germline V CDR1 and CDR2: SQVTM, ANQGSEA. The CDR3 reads CSGLGAQETQYF. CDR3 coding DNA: TGCAGCGGCCTCGGGGCCCAAGAGACCCAGTACTTC.

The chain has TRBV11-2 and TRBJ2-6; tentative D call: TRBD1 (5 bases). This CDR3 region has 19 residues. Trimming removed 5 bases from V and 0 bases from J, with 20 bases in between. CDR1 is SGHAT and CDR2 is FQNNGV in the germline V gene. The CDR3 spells CASSHRSKTDSSGANVLTF. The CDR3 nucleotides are TGTGCCAGCAGCCACCGTTCTAAGACAGATAGCTCTGGGGCCAACGTCCTGACTTTC.